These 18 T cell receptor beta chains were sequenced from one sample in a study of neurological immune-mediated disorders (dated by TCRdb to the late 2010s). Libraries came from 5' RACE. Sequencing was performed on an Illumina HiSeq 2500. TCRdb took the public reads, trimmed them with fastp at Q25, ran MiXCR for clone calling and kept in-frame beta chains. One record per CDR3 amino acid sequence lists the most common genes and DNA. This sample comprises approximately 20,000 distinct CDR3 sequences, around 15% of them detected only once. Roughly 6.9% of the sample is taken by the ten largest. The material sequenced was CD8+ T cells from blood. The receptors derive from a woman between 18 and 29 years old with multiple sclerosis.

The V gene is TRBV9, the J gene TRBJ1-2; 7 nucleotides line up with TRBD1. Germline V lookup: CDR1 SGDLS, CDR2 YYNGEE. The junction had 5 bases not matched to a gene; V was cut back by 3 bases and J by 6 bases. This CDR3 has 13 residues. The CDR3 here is CASSGGQWDGYTF. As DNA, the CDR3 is TGTGCCAGCAGCGGGGGACAGTGGGATGGCTACACCTTC.

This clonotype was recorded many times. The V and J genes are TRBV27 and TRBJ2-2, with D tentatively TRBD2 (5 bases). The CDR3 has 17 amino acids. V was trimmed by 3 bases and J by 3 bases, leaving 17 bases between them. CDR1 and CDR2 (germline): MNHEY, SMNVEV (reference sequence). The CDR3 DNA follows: TGTGCCAGCAGTTTGCATGCTATATACGGGGACACCGGGGAGCTGTTTTTT. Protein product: CASSLHAIYGDTGELFF.

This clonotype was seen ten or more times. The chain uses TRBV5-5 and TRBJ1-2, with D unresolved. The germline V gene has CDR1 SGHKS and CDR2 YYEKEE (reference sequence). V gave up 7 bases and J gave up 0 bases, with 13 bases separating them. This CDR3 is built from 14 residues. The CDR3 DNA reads TGTGCCAGCGATAGTGGCCGCCCTAACTATGGCTACACCTTC. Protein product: CASDSGRPNYGYTF.

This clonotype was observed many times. CDR3 coding DNA: TGTGCCAGCAGTCCCCCGCCATTCCGGGGGCACACTGAAGCTTTCTTT. Encoded protein: CASSPPPFRGHTEAFF. The chain employs TRBV12-3 or TRBV12-4 and TRBJ1-1; maybe TRBD1 (6 bases). V was clipped by 5 bases and J by 3 bases, with 19 bases between them. This CDR3 has 16 amino acids.

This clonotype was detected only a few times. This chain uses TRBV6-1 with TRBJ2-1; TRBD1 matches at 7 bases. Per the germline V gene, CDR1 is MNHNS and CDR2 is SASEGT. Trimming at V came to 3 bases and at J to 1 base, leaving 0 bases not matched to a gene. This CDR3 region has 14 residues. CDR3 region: CASSEGQSYNEQFF. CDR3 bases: TGTGCCAGCAGTGAGGGACAGTCCTACAATGAGCAGTTCTTC.

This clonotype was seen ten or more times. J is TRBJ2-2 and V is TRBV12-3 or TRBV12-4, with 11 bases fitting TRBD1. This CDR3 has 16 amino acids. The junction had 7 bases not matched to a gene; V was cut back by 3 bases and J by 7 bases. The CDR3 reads CASSFRTGGSGGELFF. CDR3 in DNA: TGTGCCAGCAGTTTTAGGACAGGGGGCTCTGGCGGGGAGCTGTTTTTT.

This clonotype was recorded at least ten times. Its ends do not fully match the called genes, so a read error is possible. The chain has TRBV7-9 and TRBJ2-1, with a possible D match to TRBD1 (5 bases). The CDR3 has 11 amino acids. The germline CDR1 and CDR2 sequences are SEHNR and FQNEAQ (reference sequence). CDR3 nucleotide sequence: TGTGCCAGCAGCTTAGGGGGCGTGTGGGTCTTC. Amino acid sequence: CASSLGGVWVF.

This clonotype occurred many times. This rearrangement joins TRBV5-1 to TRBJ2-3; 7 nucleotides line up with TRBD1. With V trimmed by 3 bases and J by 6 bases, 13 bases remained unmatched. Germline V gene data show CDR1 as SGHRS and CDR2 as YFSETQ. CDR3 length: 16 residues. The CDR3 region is CASSSGQVPVDDTQYF. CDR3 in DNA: TGCGCCAGCAGCTCCGGACAGGTCCCAGTGGATGATACGCAGTATTTT.

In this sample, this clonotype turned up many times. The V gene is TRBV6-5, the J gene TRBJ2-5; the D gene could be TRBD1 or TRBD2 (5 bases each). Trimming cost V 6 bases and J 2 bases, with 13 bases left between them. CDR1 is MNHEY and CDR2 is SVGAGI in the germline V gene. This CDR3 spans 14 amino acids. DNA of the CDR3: TGTGCCAGCAGCAAGGGACGAAGACAAGAGACCCAGTACTTC. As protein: CASSKGRRQETQYF.

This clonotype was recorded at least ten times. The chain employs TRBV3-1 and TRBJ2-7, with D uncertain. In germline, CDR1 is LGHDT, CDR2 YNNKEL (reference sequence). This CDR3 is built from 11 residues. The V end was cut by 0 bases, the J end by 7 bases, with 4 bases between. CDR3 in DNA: TGTGCCAGCAGCCAAGACCGGGAGCAGTACTTC. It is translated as CASSQDREQYF.

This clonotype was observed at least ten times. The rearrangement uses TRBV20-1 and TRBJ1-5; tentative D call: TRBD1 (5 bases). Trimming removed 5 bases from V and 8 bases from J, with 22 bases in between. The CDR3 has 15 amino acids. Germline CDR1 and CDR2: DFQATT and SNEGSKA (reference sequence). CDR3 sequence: CSAQSIDRLTEPQHF. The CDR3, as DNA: TGCAGTGCTCAGTCGATTGACAGACTTACTGAGCCCCAGCATTTT.

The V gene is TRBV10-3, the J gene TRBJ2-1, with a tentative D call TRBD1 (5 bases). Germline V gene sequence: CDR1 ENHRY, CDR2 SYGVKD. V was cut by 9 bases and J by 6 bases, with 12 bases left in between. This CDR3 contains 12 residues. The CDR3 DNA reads TGTGCCATGGGAAGGGGTTCCAATGAGCAGTTCTTC. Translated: CAMGRGSNEQFF.

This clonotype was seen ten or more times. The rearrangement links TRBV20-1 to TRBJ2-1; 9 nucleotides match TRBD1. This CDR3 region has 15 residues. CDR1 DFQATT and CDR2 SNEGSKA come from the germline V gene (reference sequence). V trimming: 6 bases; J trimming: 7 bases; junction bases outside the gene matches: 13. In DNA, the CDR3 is TGCAGTGCACGCCCCTCTGACAGGGGGAGGAATGAGCAGTTCTTC. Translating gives CSARPSDRGRNEQFF.

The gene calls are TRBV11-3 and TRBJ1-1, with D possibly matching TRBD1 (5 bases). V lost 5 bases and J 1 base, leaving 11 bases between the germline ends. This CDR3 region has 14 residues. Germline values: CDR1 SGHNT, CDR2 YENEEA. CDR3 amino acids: CASSIQTANTEAFF. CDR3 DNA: TGTGCCAGCAGCATACAGACAGCGAACACTGAAGCTTTCTTT.

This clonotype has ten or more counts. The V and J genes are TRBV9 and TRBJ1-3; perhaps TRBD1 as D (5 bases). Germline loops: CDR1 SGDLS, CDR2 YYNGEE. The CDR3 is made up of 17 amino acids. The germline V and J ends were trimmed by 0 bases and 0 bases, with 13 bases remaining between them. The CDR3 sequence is CASSVGGTGSSGNTIYF. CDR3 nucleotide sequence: TGTGCCAGCAGCGTAGGTGGGACGGGAAGCTCTGGAAACACCATATATTTT.

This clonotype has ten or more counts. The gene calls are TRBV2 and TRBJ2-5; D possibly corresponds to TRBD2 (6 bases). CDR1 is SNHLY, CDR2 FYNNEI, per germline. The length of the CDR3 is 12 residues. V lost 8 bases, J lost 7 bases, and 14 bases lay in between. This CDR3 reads CASRPGERTQYF. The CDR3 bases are TGTGCCAGCCGGCCGGGGGAGAGGACCCAGTACTTC.

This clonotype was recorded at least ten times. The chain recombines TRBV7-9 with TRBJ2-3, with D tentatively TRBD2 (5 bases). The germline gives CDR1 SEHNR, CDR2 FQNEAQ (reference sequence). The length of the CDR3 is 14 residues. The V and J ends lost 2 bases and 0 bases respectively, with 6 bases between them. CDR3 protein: CASSLSGSTDTQYF. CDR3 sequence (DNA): TGTGCCAGCAGCTTAAGCGGAAGCACAGATACGCAGTATTTT.

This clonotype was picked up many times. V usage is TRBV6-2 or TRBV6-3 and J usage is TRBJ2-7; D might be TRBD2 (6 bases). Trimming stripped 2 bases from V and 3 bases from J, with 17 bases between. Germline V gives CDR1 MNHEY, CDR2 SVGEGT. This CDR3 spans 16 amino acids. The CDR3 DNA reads TGTGCCAGCAGTTACGGGGAGGCGGAGCCTTACTACGAGCAGTACTTC. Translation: CASSYGEAEPYYEQYF.